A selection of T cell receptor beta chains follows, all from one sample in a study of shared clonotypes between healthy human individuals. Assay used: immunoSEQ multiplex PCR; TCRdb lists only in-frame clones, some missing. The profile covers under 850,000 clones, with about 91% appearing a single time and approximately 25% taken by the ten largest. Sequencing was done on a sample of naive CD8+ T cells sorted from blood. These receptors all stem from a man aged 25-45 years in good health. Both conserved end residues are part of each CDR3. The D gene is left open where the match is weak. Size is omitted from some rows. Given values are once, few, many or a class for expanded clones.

CDR3 DNA: TGTGCCAGCAGTGAGGGGAACAATCAGCCCCAGCATTTT; CDR3 protein: CASSEGNNQPQHF; D gene: -; clone size: -; V gene: TRBV25-1; CDR3 length: 13; J gene: TRBJ1-5
CDR3 DNA: TGCGCCAGCAAACCCGGACAACAGGGACTGAACACTGAAGCTTTCTTT; CDR3 protein: CASKPGQQGLNTEAFF; D gene: -; clone size: -; V gene: TRBV10-2; CDR3 length: 16; J gene: TRBJ1-1
CDR3 DNA: TGTGCCAGCAGCTCTACAGGGATCCCCCTTTATGGCTACACCTTC; CDR3 protein: CASSSTGIPLYGYTF; D gene: -; clone size: -; V gene: TRBV5-4; CDR3 length: 15; J gene: TRBJ1-2
CDR3 DNA: TGCGCCAGCGCCCCTTGGCAGGGAAACACCGGGGAGCTGTTTTTT; CDR3 protein: CASAPWQGNTGELFF; D gene: -; clone size: -; V gene: TRBV5-1; CDR3 length: 15; J gene: TRBJ2-2
CDR3 DNA: TGTGCCAGCAGCTCGAGCCCCTCTCAGCGGCCCGGGGGGCTGTTTTTT; CDR3 protein: CASSSSPSQRPGGLFF; D gene: -; clone size: -; V gene: TRBV7-9; CDR3 length: 16; J gene: TRBJ2-2
CDR3 DNA: TGTGCCAGCAGCTTCCAGGGGGGGGCCTACGAGCAGTACTTC; CDR3 protein: CASSFQGGAYEQYF; D gene: -; clone size: -; V gene: TRBV5-4; CDR3 length: 14; J gene: TRBJ2-7
CDR3 DNA: TGTGCCAGCAGCCAAGTTTCGGAAGGATTGGAGCAGTTCTTC; CDR3 protein: CASSQVSEGLEQFF; D gene: -; clone size: -; V gene: TRBV14; CDR3 length: 14; J gene: TRBJ2-1
CDR3 DNA: TGTGCCAGTAGCTCCCGGGGAGTACAGCCCCAGCATTTT; CDR3 protein: CASSSRGVQPQHF; D gene: -; clone size: -; V gene: TRBV19; CDR3 length: 13; J gene: TRBJ1-5
CDR3 DNA: TGTGCCACCAGCCCACGGGGCAACACTGAAGCTTTCTTT; CDR3 protein: CATSPRGNTEAFF; D gene: -; clone size: -; V gene: TRBV15; CDR3 length: 13; J gene: TRBJ1-1
CDR3 DNA: TGCGCCAGCAGCTTGGTCTATCGGGAGCGGGAGCGCTCCTACAATGAGCAGTTCTTC; CDR3 protein: CASSLVYRERERSYNEQFF; D gene: TRBD2; clone size: -; V gene: TRBV5-1; CDR3 length: 19; J gene: TRBJ2-1
CDR3 DNA: TGTGCCAGCAGTTTAACCCCTTGGGTAGAGGAGCAGTACTTC; CDR3 protein: CASSLTPWVEEQYF; D gene: -; clone size: -; V gene: TRBV27; CDR3 length: 14; J gene: TRBJ2-7
CDR3 DNA: TGCGCCAGCAGCCGAAGAGATGGACTAGGGGGCTACACCTTC; CDR3 protein: CASSRRDGLGGYTF; D gene: -; clone size: -; V gene: TRBV4-1; CDR3 length: 14; J gene: TRBJ1-2
CDR3 DNA: TGTGCCATCAGTGCTGGACAGGGCAAAGACAATGAGCAGTTCTTC; CDR3 protein: CAISAGQGKDNEQFF; D gene: TRBD1; clone size: -; V gene: TRBV10-3; CDR3 length: 15; J gene: TRBJ2-1
CDR3 DNA: TGTGCCAGCAGCGTGCAGGGGAACCAAGAGACCCAGTACTTC; CDR3 protein: CASSVQGNQETQYF; D gene: -; clone size: -; V gene: TRBV9; CDR3 length: 14; J gene: TRBJ2-5
CDR3 DNA: TGCGCCAGCAGCCAAGGACTAGCCAACTCCTACAATGAGCAGTTCTTC; CDR3 protein: CASSQGLANSYNEQFF; D gene: TRBD2; clone size: -; V gene: TRBV4-3; CDR3 length: 16; J gene: TRBJ2-1
CDR3 DNA: TGTGCCAGCAGTTTAGCTTTCGATATCTCAAGCACAGATACGCAGTATTTT; CDR3 protein: CASSLAFDISSTDTQYF; D gene: -; clone size: -; V gene: TRBV28; CDR3 length: 17; J gene: TRBJ2-3
CDR3 DNA: TGTGCCAGCAGCTTATTAGGTGGGAGACCCGGGGAGCTGTTTTTT; CDR3 protein: CASSLLGGRPGELFF; D gene: -; clone size: -; V gene: TRBV7-2; CDR3 length: 15; J gene: TRBJ2-2
CDR3 DNA: TGCGCCAGCAGCCAAATGACAGGGCCCGACGTGGAGCTGTTTTTT; CDR3 protein: CASSQMTGPDVELFF; D gene: TRBD1; clone size: -; V gene: TRBV4-1; CDR3 length: 15; J gene: TRBJ2-2
CDR3 DNA: TGTGCCAGCAGCTTAGTCGGCAGCGGTTATGGCTACACCTTC; CDR3 protein: CASSLVGSGYGYTF; D gene: -; clone size: -; V gene: TRBV7-2; CDR3 length: 14; J gene: TRBJ1-2
CDR3 DNA: TGTGCCAGCATCAACAAAGAGACTGAAGCTTTCTTT; CDR3 protein: CASINKETEAFF; D gene: -; clone size: few; V gene: TRBV2; CDR3 length: 12; J gene: TRBJ1-1
CDR3 DNA: TGCAGCGTTGGAGGACAGAACCAAGAGACCCAGTACTTC; CDR3 protein: CSVGGQNQETQYF; D gene: -; clone size: -; V gene: TRBV29-1; CDR3 length: 13; J gene: TRBJ2-5
CDR3 DNA: TGTGCCAGCAGCGACCCCCCGACGGAGGGCCAAAATGAGCAGTTCTTC; CDR3 protein: CASSDPPTEGQNEQFF; D gene: -; clone size: -; V gene: TRBV9; CDR3 length: 16; J gene: TRBJ2-1
CDR3 DNA: TGTGCCAGCAGCTTAGAAGGCAGCCTCTACGAGGAGACCCAGTACTTC; CDR3 protein: CASSLEGSLYEETQYF; D gene: -; clone size: -; V gene: TRBV11-2; CDR3 length: 16; J gene: TRBJ2-5
CDR3 DNA: TGTGCCAGCAGCCAAGTTTGGATAGCCGCGGGAGGTTACAATGAGCAGTTCTTC; CDR3 protein: CASSQVWIAAGGYNEQFF; D gene: TRBD2; clone size: -; V gene: TRBV14; CDR3 length: 18; J gene: TRBJ2-1
CDR3 DNA: TGTGCCAGCAGCTTGGGACTAGCGGGAGGTTCTGTCTACGAGCAGTACTTC; CDR3 protein: CASSLGLAGGSVYEQYF; D gene: TRBD2; clone size: once; V gene: TRBV7-9; CDR3 length: 17; J gene: TRBJ2-7